This T cell receptor beta chain originates from a study of CD8 T cells in ankylosing spondylitis. Study-wide results and caveats: Disease-linked clones were reportedly significantly enriched in matched ankylosing spondylitis synovial fluid.

TCRdb processed the 5' RACE reads anew with MiXCR; each CDR3 protein has one entry. The repertoire holds about 42,000 distinct CDR3 sequences, with 3% to 4.5% as singletons. This clonotype was detected many times. The antigen remains unidentified. The germline V gene encodes CDR1 SGDLS and CDR2 YYNGEE. The CDR3 is 16 amino acids. J lost 4 bases, V lost 0 bases, and 6 bases had no gene match. The chain joins TRBV9 to TRBJ2-3; 9 bases are a match to TRBD1. The receptor comes from a female donor with ankylosing spondylitis or in good health (not recorded which). Sequencing was carried out using blood, either unsorted or a sorted T cell fraction (not recorded which). Here the CDR3 DNA reads TGTGCCAGCAGCGTAGTTGGACAGGGGATTTCAGATACGCAGTATTTT. Amino acids: CASSVVGQGISDTQYF.